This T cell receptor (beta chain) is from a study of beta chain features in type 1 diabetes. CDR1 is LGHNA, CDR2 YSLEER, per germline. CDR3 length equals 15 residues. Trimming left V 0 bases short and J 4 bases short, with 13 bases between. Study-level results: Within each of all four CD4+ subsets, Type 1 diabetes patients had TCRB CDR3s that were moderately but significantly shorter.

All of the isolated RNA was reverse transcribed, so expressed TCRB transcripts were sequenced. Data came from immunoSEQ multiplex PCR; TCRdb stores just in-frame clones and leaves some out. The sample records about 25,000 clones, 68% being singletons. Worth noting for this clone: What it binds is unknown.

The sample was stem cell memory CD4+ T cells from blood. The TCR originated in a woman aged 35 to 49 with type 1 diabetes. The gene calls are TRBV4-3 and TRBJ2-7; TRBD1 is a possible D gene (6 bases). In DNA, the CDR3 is TGCGCCAGCAGCCAAGATAGCAGGGGAGTTTACGAGCAGTACTTC. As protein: CASSQDSRGVYEQYF.